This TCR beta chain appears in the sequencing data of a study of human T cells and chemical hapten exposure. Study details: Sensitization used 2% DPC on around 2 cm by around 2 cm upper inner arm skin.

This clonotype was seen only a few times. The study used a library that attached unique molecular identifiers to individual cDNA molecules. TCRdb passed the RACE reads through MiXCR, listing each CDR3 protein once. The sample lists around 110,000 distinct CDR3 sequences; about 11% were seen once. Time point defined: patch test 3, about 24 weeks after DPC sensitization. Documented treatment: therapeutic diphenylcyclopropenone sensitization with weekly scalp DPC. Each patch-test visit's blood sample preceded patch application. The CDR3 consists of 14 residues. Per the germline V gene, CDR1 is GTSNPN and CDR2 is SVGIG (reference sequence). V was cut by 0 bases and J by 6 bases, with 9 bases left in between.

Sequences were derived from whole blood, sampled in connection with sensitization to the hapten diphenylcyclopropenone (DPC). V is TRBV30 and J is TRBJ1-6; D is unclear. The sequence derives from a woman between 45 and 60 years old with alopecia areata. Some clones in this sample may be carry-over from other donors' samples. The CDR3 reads CAWSVLAGNSPLHF. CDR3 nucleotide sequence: TGTGCCTGGAGTGTACTGGCGGGTAATTCACCCCTCCACTTT.